This is a list of T cell receptor beta chains from one sample in a study of blood T cell repertoires in COVID-19. The repertoire was sequenced with immunoSEQ multiplex PCR; TCRdb's copy has only in-frame clones and lacks some. Of approximately 120,000 clones listed, 70% to 90% are singletons. What was sequenced was peripheral blood. The source of these receptors is an elderly woman with acute or convalescent COVID-19. CDR3s include the opening cysteine and the closing phenylalanine or tryptophan. A D gene is named only where the DNA matches it firmly. Rows may omit the clone size; those that give it use once, few, many or a size class.

CDR3 DNA: TGTGCCAGCAGCCCCCAGGCAGGGCAGAATTCACCCCTCCACTTT
CDR3 protein: CASSPQAGQNSPLHF
CDR3 length: 15
V gene: TRBV9
clone size: .
D gene: .
J gene: TRBJ1-6

CDR3 DNA: TGTGCCAGCAGTTTTGGGAGTTATCAGCCCCAGCATTTT
CDR3 protein: CASSFGSYQPQHF
CDR3 length: 13
V gene: TRBV12-3/TRBV12-4
clone size: .
D gene: .
J gene: TRBJ1-5

CDR3 DNA: TGTGCCAGCAGTCTAACCAGGGATACGCAGTATTTT
CDR3 protein: CASSLTRDTQYF
CDR3 length: 12
V gene: TRBV6-5
clone size: .
D gene: .
J gene: TRBJ2-3

CDR3 DNA: TGTGCCAGCAGTACAGGGTTGGCTTCACCCCTCCACTTT
CDR3 protein: CASSTGLASPLHF
CDR3 length: 13
V gene: TRBV6-6
clone size: .
D gene: .
J gene: TRBJ1-6

CDR3 DNA: TGCGCCAGCAGCGGACAGGGAGGGCTAAACACCGGGGAGCTGTTTTTT
CDR3 protein: CASSGQGGLNTGELFF
CDR3 length: 16
V gene: TRBV5-1
clone size: .
D gene: .
J gene: TRBJ2-2

CDR3 DNA: TGTGCCAGCAATAAGCGAGATACGCAGTATTTT
CDR3 protein: CASNKRDTQYF
CDR3 length: 11
V gene: TRBV2
clone size: .
D gene: .
J gene: TRBJ2-3

CDR3 DNA: TGCGCCAGCAGAAAGGGGGCCACAGATACGCAGTATTTT
CDR3 protein: CASRKGATDTQYF
CDR3 length: 13
V gene: TRBV5-1
clone size: .
D gene: TRBD1
J gene: TRBJ2-3

CDR3 DNA: TGTGCCAGCAGCAGGGGAAGTATTAGTTCACCCCTCCACTTT
CDR3 protein: CASSRGSISSPLHF
CDR3 length: 14
V gene: TRBV6-6
clone size: .
D gene: .
J gene: TRBJ1-6

CDR3 DNA: TGTGCCAGTATGACCCGGGACAGGGTGAACACTGAAGCTTTCTTT
CDR3 protein: CASMTRDRVNTEAFF
CDR3 length: 15
V gene: TRBV19
clone size: .
D gene: TRBD1
J gene: TRBJ1-1

CDR3 DNA: TGTGCCAGCAGTCAACAGACCAATTCACCCCTCCACTTT
CDR3 protein: CASSQQTNSPLHF
CDR3 length: 13
V gene: TRBV6-4
clone size: .
D gene: .
J gene: TRBJ1-6

CDR3 DNA: TGTGCCAGCAGCATAACAGGGGAAGAGACCCAGTACTTC
CDR3 protein: CASSITGEETQYF
CDR3 length: 13
V gene: TRBV9
clone size: .
D gene: TRBD1
J gene: TRBJ2-5

CDR3 DNA: TGTGCCAGCAGCCTAACACATGGGCAAAGTGCTGGAAACACCATATATTTT
CDR3 protein: CASSLTHGQSAGNTIYF
CDR3 length: 17
V gene: TRBV13
clone size: .
D gene: .
J gene: TRBJ1-3

CDR3 DNA: TGTGCCAGCAGCTTGGGGCAGGATCTCTACGAGCAGTACTTC
CDR3 protein: CASSLGQDLYEQYF
CDR3 length: 14
V gene: TRBV5-4
clone size: few
D gene: .
J gene: TRBJ2-7

CDR3 DNA: TGTGCCAGCAGCGAGGGGAGGGGTGGTGAGACCCAGTACTTC
CDR3 protein: CASSEGRGGETQYF
CDR3 length: 14
V gene: TRBV9
clone size: .
D gene: TRBD2
J gene: TRBJ2-5

CDR3 DNA: TGCGCCAGCAGCCAAGAGGGACAGGGGCTAGGATATGGCTACACCTTC
CDR3 protein: CASSQEGQGLGYGYTF
CDR3 length: 16
V gene: TRBV4-1
clone size: .
D gene: TRBD1
J gene: TRBJ1-2

CDR3 DNA: TGTGCCAGCAGACTACCTTCCACCGGGGAGCTGTTTTTT
CDR3 protein: CASRLPSTGELFF
CDR3 length: 13
V gene: TRBV28
clone size: .
D gene: .
J gene: TRBJ2-2

CDR3 DNA: TGTGCCAGCAGCTTAAGGACAGGGGCGAACACCGGGGAGCTGTTTTTT
CDR3 protein: CASSLRTGANTGELFF
CDR3 length: 16
V gene: TRBV7-2
clone size: .
D gene: TRBD1
J gene: TRBJ2-2

CDR3 DNA: TGCAGTGCGAGTCGAGCGGGAAAAGAGACCCAGTACTTC
CDR3 protein: CSASRAGKETQYF
CDR3 length: 13
V gene: TRBV20-1
clone size: .
D gene: TRBD2
J gene: TRBJ2-5

CDR3 DNA: TGTGCCAGCAGCTTAGCCGACGGCACAGTCAAGCCGAACACTGAAGCTTTCTTT
CDR3 protein: CASSLADGTVKPNTEAFF
CDR3 length: 18
V gene: TRBV7-8
clone size: .
D gene: .
J gene: TRBJ1-1

CDR3 DNA: TGTGCCAGCAGTTACTCGAGTGACAGGCGTAATTCACCCCTCCACTTT
CDR3 protein: CASSYSSDRRNSPLHF
CDR3 length: 16
V gene: TRBV6-6
clone size: .
D gene: .
J gene: TRBJ1-6

CDR3 DNA: TGTGCCAGCAGCCTGCGGACCACAGGGAAAGAGACCCAGTACTTC
CDR3 protein: CASSLRTTGKETQYF
CDR3 length: 15
V gene: TRBV3-1/TRBV3-2
clone size: .
D gene: .
J gene: TRBJ2-5

CDR3 DNA: TGCGCCAGCAGGACAGGGTCCCAAGAGACCCAGTACTTC
CDR3 protein: CASRTGSQETQYF
CDR3 length: 13
V gene: TRBV5-1
clone size: .
D gene: TRBD1
J gene: TRBJ2-5

CDR3 DNA: TGTGCCAGCAGCTTAGACGTAGCCAATCAGCCCCAGCATTTT
CDR3 protein: CASSLDVANQPQHF
CDR3 length: 14
V gene: TRBV7-2
clone size: .
D gene: .
J gene: TRBJ1-5

CDR3 DNA: TGTGCCACCAGCAGAGCGGCCAGGGTTCATGGCTACACCTTC
CDR3 protein: CATSRAARVHGYTF
CDR3 length: 14
V gene: TRBV15
clone size: .
D gene: .
J gene: TRBJ1-2

CDR3 DNA: TGTGCCAGCACCCCAACCGGTCGGAACACTGAAGCTTTCTTT
CDR3 protein: CASTPTGRNTEAFF
CDR3 length: 14
V gene: TRBV6-6
clone size: .
D gene: .
J gene: TRBJ1-1

CDR3 DNA: TGCGCCAGCAGCTTGGCCGAAGGCTCGGCGGGAGACAATGAGCAGTTCTTC
CDR3 protein: CASSLAEGSAGDNEQFF
CDR3 length: 17
V gene: TRBV5-1
clone size: .
D gene: TRBD2
J gene: TRBJ2-1

CDR3 DNA: TGCAGTGCTAGTAGGGAGGGCTATGGCTACACCTTC
CDR3 protein: CSASREGYGYTF
CDR3 length: 12
V gene: TRBV20-1
clone size: .
D gene: .
J gene: TRBJ1-2

CDR3 DNA: TGTGCCAGCAGCTTAGGCCCCATGTTAAACAGGGATAAGCAGTACTTC
CDR3 protein: CASSLGPMLNRDKQYF
CDR3 length: 16
V gene: TRBV7-8
clone size: .
D gene: .
J gene: TRBJ2-7

CDR3 DNA: TGTGCCAGCAGTTCCCCGGGACAGGGTAAGCCCCAGCATTTT
CDR3 protein: CASSSPGQGKPQHF
CDR3 length: 14
V gene: TRBV6-5
clone size: .
D gene: TRBD1
J gene: TRBJ1-5

CDR3 DNA: TGTGCCAGCAGCGGGTCGCCTACAGGGGGGCACTCTGGAAACACCATATATTTT
CDR3 protein: CASSGSPTGGHSGNTIYF
CDR3 length: 18
V gene: TRBV9
clone size: .
D gene: TRBD1
J gene: TRBJ1-3

CDR3 DNA: TGTGCCAGCAGTTTACAGGGGAACGGTCAGCCCCAGCATTTT
CDR3 protein: CASSLQGNGQPQHF
CDR3 length: 14
V gene: TRBV3-1/TRBV3-2
clone size: .
D gene: TRBD1
J gene: TRBJ1-5

CDR3 DNA: TGTGCCAGCAGCGTCCTGACAGGGGAGAAGGGCTACACCTTC
CDR3 protein: CASSVLTGEKGYTF
CDR3 length: 14
V gene: TRBV5-6
clone size: .
D gene: TRBD1
J gene: TRBJ1-2

CDR3 DNA: TGTGCCAGCTCAGTCGCCGGGAGCCGCACAGATACGCAGTATTTT
CDR3 protein: CASSVAGSRTDTQYF
CDR3 length: 15
V gene: TRBV18
clone size: once
D gene: .
J gene: TRBJ2-3

CDR3 DNA: TGTGCCAGCTCACCGGAGTGGACAGGGGATGTGTTCTTC
CDR3 protein: CASSPEWTGDVFF
CDR3 length: 13
V gene: TRBV18
clone size: .
D gene: TRBD1
J gene: TRBJ2-1

CDR3 DNA: TGTGCCAGTAGTACCCTTGCAGGGGTTAATTCACCCCTCCACTTT
CDR3 protein: CASSTLAGVNSPLHF
CDR3 length: 15
V gene: TRBV19
clone size: .
D gene: .
J gene: TRBJ1-6

CDR3 DNA: TGTGCCAGCAGCTTCTCCGGGACTAGGGCCCACGAGCAGTACTTC
CDR3 protein: CASSFSGTRAHEQYF
CDR3 length: 15
V gene: TRBV7-2
clone size: once
D gene: TRBD2
J gene: TRBJ2-7

CDR3 DNA: TGTGCCAGCAGGCCTAGCGGGGGGGCAGATACGCAGTATTTT
CDR3 protein: CASRPSGGADTQYF
CDR3 length: 14
V gene: TRBV6-6
clone size: once
D gene: TRBD2
J gene: TRBJ2-3

CDR3 DNA: TGTGCCAGCAGCAAAGGATCGGGACTAGCTCAGAATGAGCAGTTCTTC
CDR3 protein: CASSKGSGLAQNEQFF
CDR3 length: 16
V gene: TRBV11-3
clone size: .
D gene: TRBD2
J gene: TRBJ2-1

CDR3 DNA: TGTGCCAGCAGGGTCTGGGACAGTCATGAAAAACTGTTTTTT
CDR3 protein: CASRVWDSHEKLFF
CDR3 length: 14
V gene: TRBV2
clone size: .
D gene: TRBD1
J gene: TRBJ1-4

CDR3 DNA: TGTGCCAGCAGCAGACTAGCGGGCCCTCAAGAGACCCAGTACTTC
CDR3 protein: CASSRLAGPQETQYF
CDR3 length: 15
V gene: TRBV6-4
clone size: .
D gene: TRBD2
J gene: TRBJ2-5

CDR3 DNA: TGTGCCAGCTCACTATTAGCGGGAGAGAGGTCAGATACGCAGTATTTT
CDR3 protein: CASSLLAGERSDTQYF
CDR3 length: 16
V gene: TRBV18
clone size: .
D gene: TRBD2
J gene: TRBJ2-3

CDR3 DNA: TGCGCCAGCAGCTCGGGACTAGCGGGAGGGTACCAAGAGACCCAGTACTTC
CDR3 protein: CASSSGLAGGYQETQYF
CDR3 length: 17
V gene: TRBV5-1
clone size: .
D gene: TRBD2
J gene: TRBJ2-5

CDR3 DNA: TGTGCCAGCAGCCAAGATCGGCGACTAGCGGTAAAAAACATTCAGTACTTC
CDR3 protein: CASSQDRRLAVKNIQYF
CDR3 length: 17
V gene: TRBV3-1/TRBV3-2
clone size: .
D gene: TRBD2
J gene: TRBJ2-4

CDR3 DNA: TGTGCCAGCAGTTTAACTAGCGGGCCCTCCTACAATGAGCAGTTCTTC
CDR3 protein: CASSLTSGPSYNEQFF
CDR3 length: 16
V gene: TRBV7-2
clone size: .
D gene: TRBD2
J gene: TRBJ2-1

CDR3 DNA: TGCAGTGCTAGTGCGGGAGCGGGCACAGATACGCAGTATTTT
CDR3 protein: CSASAGAGTDTQYF
CDR3 length: 14
V gene: TRBV20-1
clone size: .
D gene: TRBD2
J gene: TRBJ2-3

CDR3 DNA: TGTGCCAGCAGTGAGGTACAGGGGTCCTACAATGAGCAGTTCTTC
CDR3 protein: CASSEVQGSYNEQFF
CDR3 length: 15
V gene: TRBV6-1
clone size: .
D gene: TRBD1
J gene: TRBJ2-1

CDR3 DNA: TGTGCCAGCAGTGACGTGGCGGGGGGGCTATATACGCAGTATTTT
CDR3 protein: CASSDVAGGLYTQYF
CDR3 length: 15
V gene: TRBV6-4
clone size: .
D gene: TRBD2
J gene: TRBJ2-3

CDR3 DNA: TGTGCCATCAGTGAGTCGGATAGGGGGAATGAGCAGTTCTTC
CDR3 protein: CAISESDRGNEQFF
CDR3 length: 14
V gene: TRBV10-3
clone size: .
D gene: .
J gene: TRBJ2-1

CDR3 DNA: TGTGCCAGCAGCCCCAGCTCCCCTGGACTAGCGGGTTCCTCCGGGGAGCTGTTTTTT
CDR3 protein: CASSPSSPGLAGSSGELFF
CDR3 length: 19
V gene: TRBV3-1/TRBV3-2
clone size: .
D gene: TRBD2
J gene: TRBJ2-2

CDR3 DNA: TGCGCCAGCAGCGGCAGCGGGGCACCTGGGGAGCTGTTTTTT
CDR3 protein: CASSGSGAPGELFF
CDR3 length: 14
V gene: TRBV5-1
clone size: .
D gene: TRBD2
J gene: TRBJ2-2

CDR3 DNA: TGTGCCAGTAGTAGGGGACAGGGGAAAAATGGCTACACCTTC
CDR3 protein: CASSRGQGKNGYTF
CDR3 length: 14
V gene: TRBV19
clone size: once
D gene: TRBD1
J gene: TRBJ1-2

CDR3 DNA: TGTGCCAGCAGCCACCGGGACAGGGGGCTGGGCTACACCTTC
CDR3 protein: CASSHRDRGLGYTF
CDR3 length: 14
V gene: TRBV5-8
clone size: .
D gene: TRBD1
J gene: TRBJ1-2

CDR3 DNA: TGCAGCGTTGCACCGGGTCAAACTCGGACTAACTATGGCTACACCTTC
CDR3 protein: CSVAPGQTRTNYGYTF
CDR3 length: 16
V gene: TRBV29-1
clone size: .
D gene: .
J gene: TRBJ1-2

CDR3 DNA: TGTGCCAGCAATAGGGGCTGGGGCACAGATACGCAGTATTTT
CDR3 protein: CASNRGWGTDTQYF
CDR3 length: 14
V gene: TRBV6-5
clone size: .
D gene: .
J gene: TRBJ2-3

CDR3 DNA: TGTGCCAGCAGCCGAACAACAAATTCTGGAAACACCATATATTTT
CDR3 protein: CASSRTTNSGNTIYF
CDR3 length: 15
V gene: TRBV3-1/TRBV3-2
clone size: .
D gene: .
J gene: TRBJ1-3